This TCR beta chain came from a study of OX40 agonist ivuxolimab in advanced cancers. About the full investigation: Ivuxolimab, which targeted the costimulatory receptor OX40 (CD134), was an agonistic, fully human IgG2 monoclonal antibody. Intravenous ivuxolimab was administered to patients every 2 weeks at six dose levels: 0.01, 0.1, 0.3, 1.5, 3 and 10 mg/kg. Among the 52 dose-escalation patients, roughly 20 had hepatocellular carcinoma, 15 melanoma, 9 renal cell carcinoma and 9 head and neck cancer. A male proportion of nearly 85% and a mean age of roughly 55 years, ranging from about 20 to 79, were recorded for the dose-escalation cohort. Patients were allowed to have had prior anti-PD-1, anti-PD-L1 or anti-CTLA-4 therapy, and 40% of the dose-escalation patients had previously received checkpoint inhibitors. Partial responses were achieved by three dose-escalation patients, of whom one had hepatocellular carcinoma and two had cutaneous melanoma. The point of sequencing TCRbeta in the periphery was to test whether ivuxolimab changed TCR sequence diversity and drove clonal T-cell expansion. The paper covers the monotherapy dose-escalation part of the phase I ivuxolimab trial, which included N of about 50 patients.

The table lists this clone with a count of one. Its antigen target is currently unknown. No base-level quality is on record; no much larger clone is a single base apart. Findings and caveats that apply to the study as a whole: After ivuxolimab, expanded clones were on average more numerous among CD8+ T cells than among CD4+ T cells. Low levels of normalized T-cell clonal expansion were also seen in some patients who did not respond. In the 0.1-3.0 mg/kg groups, partial responders were among the patients with the lowest normalized peripheral clonal expansion, particularly in CD8+ T cells. Which antigens the clonally expanded peripheral T cells were specific for was not determined. At doses of 0.1 to 3.0 mg/kg, clonal expansion of both CD4+ and CD8+ T cells in blood was seen between baseline and week 6.

Genomic DNA was extracted from sorted cells for sequencing of the TCRbeta CDR3 region. The immunoSEQ Assay was used for sequencing of TCRbeta CDR3 regions. TCRdb took this table from immuneACCESS and kept in-frame rearrangements with V and J called. Such tables lack part of the clones; where checked against another copy, unresolved V genes explain under half of the gap, and the rest is unexplained. This sample comprises approximately 69,000 clones, about 93% of them detected only once. In total, the top ten clones hold around 16% of the sample. CDR1 and CDR2 (LGHNA, YSLEER) derive from the germline V gene. From cysteine to phenylalanine, the CDR3 is 18 amino acids long. The sequence is cut down to CDR3 DNA, 54 bases in frame from base 1. V is shortened by 1 base, J by 1 base, and the region joining them spans 19 bases. The trial excluded patients who had a history of autoimmune disease or who were on systemic immunosuppression. Peripheral blood for TCR sequencing was collected from all dose cohorts at baseline, on cycle 4 day 1, and on cycle 7 day 1. The samples were drawn from a first-in-human, open-label, multicenter phase I dose-escalation trial of ivuxolimab. Adults with locally advanced or metastatic melanoma, renal cell, hepatocellular, or head and neck squamous cell carcinoma were enrolled in the trial. Before TCR sequencing, CD4+ T cells and CD8+ T cells were sorted from peripheral blood as separate populations.

The sequence links TRBV4-3 to TRBJ1-2; TRBD1 is a weak D gene call, 6 bases matching. Here the sequenced sample was CD4+ or CD8+ T cells sorted from blood, taken in a trial of the OX40 agonist ivuxolimab. This receptor was taken from an adult with an advanced solid tumor such as melanoma, head and neck, liver or kidney cancer. The CDR3 has the sequence CASSQVYAQGAYNYGYTF. Read as DNA, the sequence is TGCGCCAGCAGCCAAGTCTACGCACAGGGTGCCTATAACTATGGCTACACCTTC.